The 6 T cell receptor beta chains below come from one sample, sequenced in a study of blood T cell repertoires in COVID-19. Clones were read by immunoSEQ multiplex PCR, and TCRdb kept only the in-frame ones, dropping some. The sample comprises under 150,000 clones, approximately 84% of which are singletons, and under 4.5% rests with the top ten. Sequenced sample: PBMCs or T cells enriched from blood (not recorded which). The receptor source for this set is a man in his fifties in a cohort exposed to, infected with or recovered from COVID-19 (not recorded which).

The rearrangement uses TRBV4-1 and TRBJ1-1; the D gene is possibly TRBD1 (6 bases). The CDR3 extends over 15 amino acids. Trimming cost V 4 bases and J 1 base, with 13 bases left between them. Germline V CDR1 and CDR2: MGHRA, YSYEKL. CDR3 amino acids: CASSPWEGGNTEAFF. The CDR3 nucleotides read TGCGCCAGCAGCCCGTGGGAGGGGGGGAACACTGAAGCTTTCTTT.

The gene calls are TRBV7-2 and TRBJ2-4, with 8 bases identical to TRBD1. Germline V gives CDR1 SGHTA, CDR2 FQGNSA. The CDR3 covers 16 residues. Trimming at V came to 0 bases and at J to 8 bases, leaving 9 bases not matched to a gene. This chain's CDR3 is CASSLAPSPGQDIQYF. The CDR3 nucleotides are TGTGCCAGCAGCTTAGCTCCCTCCCCGGGACAGGACATTCAGTACTTC.

The chain recombines TRBV28 with TRBJ2-7; D is perhaps TRBD1 (5 bases). The V gene lost 2 bases and the J gene lost 0 bases, with 8 bases spanning the gap. Germline-derived CDR1 and CDR2 are MDHEN and SYDVKM. The CDR3 covers 14 residues. CDR3 residues: CASSLQGPSYEQYF. For the CDR3, the DNA is TGTGCCAGCAGTTTACAGGGCCCCTCCTACGAGCAGTACTTC.

The rearrangement joins TRBV2 to TRBJ2-7; TRBD1 agrees at 12 bases. J was trimmed by 3 bases and V by 4 bases; bases with no gene match: 4. Germline V CDR1 and CDR2: SNHLY, FYNNEI. This CDR3 is 15 amino acids long. This chain's CDR3 is CASSGGTGGFYEQYF. For the CDR3, the DNA is TGTGCCAGCAGTGGGGGGACAGGGGGCTTCTACGAGCAGTACTTC. Complete variable domain (other parts from reference TRBV2 and TRBJ2-7): EPEVTQTPSHQVTQMGQEVILRCVPISNHLYFYWYRQILGQKVEFLVSFYNNEISEKSEIFDDQFSVERPDGSNFTLKIRSTKLEDSAMYFCASSGGTGGFYEQYFGPGTRLTVT.

The rearrangement joins TRBV5-4 to TRBJ1-1, with D possibly TRBD1 on 5 matching bases. V shed 5 bases and J shed 2 bases, with 16 bases lying between them. The germline CDR1 and CDR2 sequences are SGHNT and YYREEE (reference sequence). This CDR3 has 15 residues. The CDR3 region has the DNA TGTGCCAGCAGTTTGAATCCGGGGGACAACACTGAAGCTTTCTTT. Residues: CASSLNPGDNTEAFF. Full variable domain (missing parts from reference TRBV5-4 and TRBJ1-1): ETGVTQSPTHLIKTRGQQVTLRCSSQSGHNTVSWYQQALGQGPQFIFQYYREEENGRGNFPPRFSGLQFPNYSSELNVNALELDDSALYLCASSLNPGDNTEAFFGQGTRLTVV.

The chain joins TRBV21-1 to TRBJ2-2; the tabulated D call, TRBD1, remains unverified against the DNA. TRBV21-1 is marked as a pseudogene. This CDR3 region has 19 residues. DNA of the CDR3: TGTGCCAGCAGCAAGGCGAACGAAGACCCGTCGGGACAGGACGGCAAGCTGTTTTTT. Protein product: CASSKANEDPSGQDGKLFF.